This TCR beta chain comes out of a study of cytomegalovirus exposure and HLA in healthy donors. The wider study: A previous analysis identified fewer than 130 million unique TCR beta sequences derived from roughly 180 million T cells. Findings and caveats of the study: Exclusion applied to some V segments, including TRBV6-2 and TRBV6-3, as they were indistinguishable. Some public TCRs appeared in many individuals, while most sequences were rare.

The PCR used 60 Vbeta and 13 Jbeta primers. The assay was immunoSEQ multiplex PCR, and TCRdb's table has in-frame clones only and misses some. The profile shows 95,000 to 150,000 clones, roughly 74% of them singletons. The V end was cut by 2 bases, the J end by 4 bases, with 11 bases between. The CDR3 contains 14 residues. The germline V gene encodes CDR1 MNHEY and CDR2 SMNVEV (reference sequence). On this clone itself: What it recognizes is unknown.

The clonotype was recovered from a woman in her fifties or sixties in good health and CMV-seropositive. The V call is TRBV27, the J call TRBJ1-1; no clear D. Material for sequencing was PBMCs. CDR3 residues: CASSLGGGFTEAFF. CDR3 nucleotide sequence: TGTGCCAGCAGTTTAGGCGGAGGGTTCACTGAAGCTTTCTTT.